Listed below are T cell receptor beta chains from one sample, sequenced in a study of T cell responses to AZD1222 COVID-19 vaccine. The table came from immunoSEQ multiplex PCR; TCRdb's copy has only in-frame clones and leaves some out. This sample has around 130,000 clones, with more than 75% found just once. The sequenced sample was peripheral blood, obtained 28 days after the second AZD1222 dose. These receptors were taken from an adult who received the AZD1222 COVID-19 vaccine. CDR3s include the opening cysteine and the closing phenylalanine or tryptophan. Fields, in order: D gene, clone size, V gene, J gene, CDR3 DNA, CDR3 protein. The D gene is left open where the match is weak. Size tells how often a clone was seen (once, few, many) or the class of an expanded clone, and some rows leave it out.

D: -
size: -
V: TRBV9
J: TRBJ2-7
DNA: TGTGCCAGCAGCGTAGATGTGGGAAGCTCCTACGAGCAGTACTTC
CDR3: CASSVDVGSSYEQYF

D: -
size: -
V: TRBV18
J: TRBJ2-7
DNA: TGTGCCAGCTCACCACCGAAAGGGACGTCCTACGAGCAGTACTTC
CDR3: CASSPPKGTSYEQYF

D: -
size: -
V: TRBV19
J: TRBJ2-5
DNA: TGTGCCAGTAGTGGGTCGGCCGGGGAGACCCAGTACTTC
CDR3: CASSGSAGETQYF

D: -
size: -
V: TRBV19
J: TRBJ1-1
DNA: TGTGCCAGTAGTGCGAACACTGAAGCTTTCTTT
CDR3: CASSANTEAFF

D: TRBD1
size: few
V: TRBV19
J: TRBJ2-4
DNA: TGTGCCAGTAGTCGGGACAGCCACATTCAGTACTTC
CDR3: CASSRDSHIQYF

D: -
size: -
V: TRBV5-1
J: TRBJ2-4
DNA: TGCGCCAGCAGCTTGGAGGTTACGACGGACATTCAGTACTTC
CDR3: CASSLEVTTDIQYF

D: -
size: -
V: TRBV2
J: TRBJ1-6
DNA: TGTGCCAGCAGCCCTATTGGGGGGAGGGAGTCACCCCTCCACTTT
CDR3: CASSPIGGRESPLHF

D: TRBD2
size: once
V: TRBV6-2/TRBV6-3
J: TRBJ2-7
DNA: TGTGCCAGCAGTCGAACTAGCGGGGCCCTCTACGAGCAGTACTTC
CDR3: CASSRTSGALYEQYF

D: -
size: -
V: TRBV7-9
J: TRBJ2-3
DNA: TGTGCCAGCAGCTTAATTTTTTGGACAGATACGCAGTATTTT
CDR3: CASSLIFWTDTQYF

D: -
size: few
V: TRBV10-3
J: TRBJ1-6
DNA: TGTGCCACCGGGAATCAGGGTGGGTTAAATAATTCACCCCTCCACTTT
CDR3: CATGNQGGLNNSPLHF

D: TRBD1
size: -
V: TRBV2
J: TRBJ1-2
DNA: TGTGCCAGCAGCCTGGGACAGTCGAACTATGGCTACACCTTC
CDR3: CASSLGQSNYGYTF

D: -
size: -
V: TRBV5-1
J: TRBJ2-3
DNA: TGCGCCAGCAGCTTGGAGGGCTCATCAACAGATACGCAGTATTTT
CDR3: CASSLEGSSTDTQYF

D: TRBD2
size: -
V: TRBV11-2
J: TRBJ2-2
DNA: TGTGCCAGCAATCGTGGACTAGCGGGAGGAACGAACACCGGGGAGCTGTTTTTT
CDR3: CASNRGLAGGTNTGELFF

D: -
size: -
V: TRBV9
J: TRBJ2-2
DNA: TGTGCCAGCAGCGTACTGCCAGCCGGGGAGCTGTTTTTT
CDR3: CASSVLPAGELFF

D: -
size: -
V: TRBV6-6
J: TRBJ2-3
DNA: TGTGCCAGCAGTTACTCGAGGGTAGCGTCGGGTACGCAGTATTTT
CDR3: CASSYSRVASGTQYF

D: TRBD2
size: -
V: TRBV2
J: TRBJ2-7
DNA: TGTGCCGGCGGGACTAATCCCTACAAGCAGTACTTC
CDR3: CAGGTNPYKQYF

D: -
size: -
V: TRBV6-5
J: TRBJ1-6
DNA: TGTGCCAGCAGTTTGGGGATTTTAGCATCACCCCTCCACTTT
CDR3: CASSLGILASPLHF

D: TRBD1
size: -
V: TRBV2
J: TRBJ1-5
DNA: TGTGCCAGCAGGGAAGACAGGGATCAGCCCCAGCATTTT
CDR3: CASREDRDQPQHF

D: -
size: -
V: TRBV6-5
J: TRBJ2-6
DNA: TGTGCCAGCAAACTCCAAGCTGGGGCCAACGTCCTGACTTTC
CDR3: CASKLQAGANVLTF

D: -
size: -
V: TRBV19
J: TRBJ1-1
DNA: TGTGCCAGTAGACCCGGGACAAGAAACACTGAAGCTTTCTTT
CDR3: CASRPGTRNTEAFF

D: -
size: -
V: TRBV7-2
J: TRBJ1-2
DNA: TGTGCCAGCAGCTTTCAAACCGGGACAAACTATGGCTACACCTTC
CDR3: CASSFQTGTNYGYTF

D: -
size: -
V: TRBV25-1
J: TRBJ1-1
DNA: TGTGCCAGCAGTAAAAGGGACCTTCAGAAGAACACTGAAGCTTTCTTT
CDR3: CASSKRDLQKNTEAFF